These T cell receptor beta chains were read from a single sample in a study of cytomegalovirus exposure and HLA in healthy donors. Profiled with immunoSEQ multiplex PCR; TCRdb holds only in-frame clones, not every one. In the table there are around 130,000 clones, roughly 71% of which are singletons. The sample consisted of PBMCs. These TCRs come from a woman in her 40s in good health and CMV-seropositive. CDR3s include the opening cysteine and the closing phenylalanine or tryptophan. A D gene is named only where the DNA matches it firmly. Clone size is not always given. Where it is, it says once, few, many or a class for expanded clones.

-	TRBV28	-	TRBJ2-7	TGTGCCAGCAGGACTCTAGCGCGGGGCTACGAGCAGTACTTC	CASRTLARGYEQYF
-	TRBV11-2	-	TRBJ1-2	TGTGCCAGCAGCTTAAGCCTTCAGTCTAGCTATGGCTACACCTTC	CASSLSLQSSYGYTF
-	TRBV23-1	-	TRBJ1-5	TGCGCCAGCAGTCAATGTCTTTTTAGCAATCAGCCCCAGCATTTT	CASSQCLFSNQPQHF
-	TRBV11-2	-	TRBJ1-1	TGTGCCAGCAGCTTAGAGGCGGGCCTCACTGAAGCTTTCTTT	CASSLEAGLTEAFF
-	TRBV2	-	TRBJ1-2	TGTGCCAGCAGTACCCGACAGGCGAACTATGGCTACACCTTC	CASSTRQANYGYTF
TRBD1	TRBV5-4	-	TRBJ2-7	TGTGCCAGCAGCTTGGACAGGGGGGACTACGAGCAGTACTTC	CASSLDRGDYEQYF
-	TRBV7-9	-	TRBJ1-5	TGTGCCAGCAGCCCGGGGGACGTTCAGCCCCAGCATTTT	CASSPGDVQPQHF
-	TRBV9	few	TRBJ2-7	TGTGCCAGCAGCGTAGGAAGGGGAAGAGAGCAGTACTTC	CASSVGRGREQYF
TRBD2	TRBV5-5	-	TRBJ2-7	TGTGCCAGCAGCCTAGGGACTAGCGGGATCTACGAGCAGTACTTC	CASSLGTSGIYEQYF
TRBD1	TRBV15	-	TRBJ1-2	TGTGCCACCAGCAGAGGCAGGGGGGCGGGCTACACCTTC	CATSRGRGAGYTF
TRBD1	TRBV7-9	-	TRBJ1-5	TGTGCCAGCAGCTTACCCTCGACAGGGAATGGCAATCAGCCCCAGCATTTT	CASSLPSTGNGNQPQHF
-	TRBV5-1	-	TRBJ2-5	TGCGCCAGCAGCACGGACCAAGAGACCCAGTACTTC	CASSTDQETQYF
-	TRBV12-5	-	TRBJ2-2	TGTGCTAGCCTCCAGGGGAACACCGGGGAGCTGTTTTTT	CASLQGNTGELFF
TRBD2	TRBV5-4	-	TRBJ2-7	TGTGCCAGCAGCGCGGGGACTAGCGGGTTCTACGAGCAGTACTTC	CASSAGTSGFYEQYF
TRBD2	TRBV28	-	TRBJ2-5	TGTGCCAGCAATCGTGCCGGGGGGGAGACCCAGTACTTC	CASNRAGGETQYF
-	TRBV6-5	-	TRBJ2-3	TGTGCCAGCAGTTTGGGGGGAGACAAAAGCACAGATACGCAGTATTTT	CASSLGGDKSTDTQYF